The TCR beta chain under discussion was sequenced for a study of T cell repertoires and HLA-DP antigens. Findings and caveats of the study: Previously undetected clones averaged 36.3% and 50.6% against the two alleles respectively.

Germline V gene data show CDR1 as LNHDA and CDR2 as SQIVND (reference sequence). V lost 3 bases, J lost 0 bases, and 12 bases lay in between. This CDR3 has 16 amino acids. Concerning this clone: Its antigen remains unidentified.

Purity of the untouched CD4+ T cells was approximately 98%. The primer mix covered 54 TRBV segments and 13 TRBJ segments. The assay was immunoSEQ multiplex PCR, and TCRdb's table has in-frame clones only and misses some. The sample lists more than 90,000 clones, 92% occurring once. Specimen: CD4+ T cells from PBMCs. The TCR originated in a woman aged 18-30 years in good health and CMV-seronegative. The rearrangement joins TRBV19 to TRBJ2-1; no definite D call. The DNA for the CDR3 is TGTGCCAGTAGTATTTACCCTAGTCGCTCCTACAATGAGCAGTTCTTC. It translates to CASSIYPSRSYNEQFF.